The entry that follows covers one T cell receptor beta chain sequence. This entry is derived from a study of cytomegalovirus exposure and HLA in healthy donors. A multiplex PCR was run with 60 Vbeta primers and 13 Jbeta primers. Only in-frame clones appear in the TCRdb table, and some are missing; sequencing was by immunoSEQ multiplex PCR. The sample has 150,000 to 200,000 clones, 80% seen once. CDR3 size: 19 residues. Trimming cost V 5 bases and J 2 bases; bases outside gene matches: 16. Germline V lookup: CDR1 SGHDN, CDR2 FVKESK. The source is a male donor in good health and CMV-seropositive. The sequenced sample was PBMCs. The rearrangement joins TRBV14 to TRBJ1-4; TRBD1 matches 8 bases. The CDR3: CASSSFPRPQGATNEKLFF. CDR3 coding DNA: TGTGCCAGCAGCTCCTTCCCGAGGCCCCAGGGGGCGACTAATGAAAAACTGTTTTTT.